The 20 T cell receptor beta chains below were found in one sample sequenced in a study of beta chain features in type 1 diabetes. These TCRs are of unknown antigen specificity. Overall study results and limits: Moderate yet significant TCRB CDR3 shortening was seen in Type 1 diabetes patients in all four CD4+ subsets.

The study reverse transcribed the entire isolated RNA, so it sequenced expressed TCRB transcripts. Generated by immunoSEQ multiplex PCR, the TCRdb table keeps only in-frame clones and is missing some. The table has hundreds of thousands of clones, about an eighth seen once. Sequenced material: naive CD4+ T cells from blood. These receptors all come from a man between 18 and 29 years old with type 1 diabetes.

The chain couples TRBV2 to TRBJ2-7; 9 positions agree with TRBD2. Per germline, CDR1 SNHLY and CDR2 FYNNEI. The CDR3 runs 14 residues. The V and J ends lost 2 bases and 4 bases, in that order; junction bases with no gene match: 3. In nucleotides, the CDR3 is TGTGCCAGCAGTGAAATCGCGGGAGGGTACGAGCAGTACTTC. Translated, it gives CASSEIAGGYEQYF.

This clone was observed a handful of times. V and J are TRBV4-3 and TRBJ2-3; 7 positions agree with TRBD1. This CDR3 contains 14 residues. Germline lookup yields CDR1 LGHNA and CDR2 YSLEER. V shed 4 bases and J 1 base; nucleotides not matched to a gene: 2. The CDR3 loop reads CASSPGQGTDTQYF. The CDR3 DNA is TGCGCCAGCAGCCCCGGACAGGGCACAGATACGCAGTATTTT.

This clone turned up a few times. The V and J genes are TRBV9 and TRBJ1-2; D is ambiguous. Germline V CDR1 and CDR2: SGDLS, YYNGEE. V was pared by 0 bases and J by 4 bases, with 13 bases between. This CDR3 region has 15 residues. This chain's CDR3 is CASSVDTLGSYGYTF. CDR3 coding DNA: TGTGCCAGCAGCGTAGACACACTGGGGAGCTATGGCTACACCTTC.

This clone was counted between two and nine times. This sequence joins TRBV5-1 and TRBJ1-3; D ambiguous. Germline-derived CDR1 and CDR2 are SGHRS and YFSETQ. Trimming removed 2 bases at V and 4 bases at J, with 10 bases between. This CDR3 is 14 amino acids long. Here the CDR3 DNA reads TGCGCCAGCAGCTTAGCGGTGGGAGGAAACACCATATATTTT. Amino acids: CASSLAVGGNTIYF. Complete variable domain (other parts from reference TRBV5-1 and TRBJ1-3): KAGVTQTPRYLIKTRGQQVTLSCSPISGHRSVSWYQQTPGQGLQFLFEYFSETQRNKGNFPGRFSGRQFSNSRSEMNVSTLELGDSALYLCASSLAVGGNTIYFGEGSWLTVV.

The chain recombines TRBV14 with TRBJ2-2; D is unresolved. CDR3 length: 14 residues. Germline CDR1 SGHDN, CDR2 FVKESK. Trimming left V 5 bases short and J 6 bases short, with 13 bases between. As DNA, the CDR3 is TGTGCCAGCAGCGCCGAGTGGCAGTCCGGGGAGCTGTTTTTT. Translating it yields CASSAEWQSGELFF.

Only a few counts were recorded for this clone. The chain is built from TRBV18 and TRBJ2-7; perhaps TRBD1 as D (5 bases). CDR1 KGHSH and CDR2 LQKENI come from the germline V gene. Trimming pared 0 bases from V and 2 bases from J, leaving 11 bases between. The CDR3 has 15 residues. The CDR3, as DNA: TGTGCCAGCTCACCACCTGTTGACAGCACCTACGAGCAGTACTTC. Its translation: CASSPPVDSTYEQYF.

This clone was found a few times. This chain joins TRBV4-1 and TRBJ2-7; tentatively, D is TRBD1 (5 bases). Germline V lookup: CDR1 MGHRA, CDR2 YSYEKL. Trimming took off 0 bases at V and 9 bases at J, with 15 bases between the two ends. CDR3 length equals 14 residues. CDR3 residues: CASSQEVREDGQYF. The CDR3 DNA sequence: TGCGCCAGCAGCCAAGAAGTCAGGGAAGATGGGCAGTACTTC.

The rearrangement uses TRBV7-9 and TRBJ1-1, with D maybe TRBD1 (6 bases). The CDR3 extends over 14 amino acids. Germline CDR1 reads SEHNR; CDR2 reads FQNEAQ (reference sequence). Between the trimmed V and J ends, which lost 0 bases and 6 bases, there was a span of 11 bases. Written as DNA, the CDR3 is TGTGCCAGCAGCTTAGCCAGGGGTAAGGCTGAAGCTTTCTTT. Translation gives CASSLARGKAEAFF.

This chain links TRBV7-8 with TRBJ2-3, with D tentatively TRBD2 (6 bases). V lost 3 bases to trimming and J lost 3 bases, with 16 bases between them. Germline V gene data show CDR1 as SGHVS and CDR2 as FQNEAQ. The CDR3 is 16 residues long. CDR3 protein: CASSFRRDSGTDTQYF. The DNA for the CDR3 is TGTGCCAGCAGCTTTAGGAGGGACTCCGGGACAGATACGCAGTATTTT.

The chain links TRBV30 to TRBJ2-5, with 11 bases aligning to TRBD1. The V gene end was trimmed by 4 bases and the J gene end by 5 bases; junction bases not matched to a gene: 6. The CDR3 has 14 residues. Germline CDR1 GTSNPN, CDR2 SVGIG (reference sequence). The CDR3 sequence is CAWTGQGAWETQYF. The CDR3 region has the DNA TGTGCCTGGACTGGACAGGGGGCGTGGGAGACCCAGTACTTC.

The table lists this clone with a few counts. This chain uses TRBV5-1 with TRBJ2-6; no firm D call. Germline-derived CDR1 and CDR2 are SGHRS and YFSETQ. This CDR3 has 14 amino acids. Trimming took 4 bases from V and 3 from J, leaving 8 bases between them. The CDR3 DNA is TGCGCCAGCAGCGTTGGGGATGGGGCCAACGTCCTGACTTTC. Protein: CASSVGDGANVLTF.

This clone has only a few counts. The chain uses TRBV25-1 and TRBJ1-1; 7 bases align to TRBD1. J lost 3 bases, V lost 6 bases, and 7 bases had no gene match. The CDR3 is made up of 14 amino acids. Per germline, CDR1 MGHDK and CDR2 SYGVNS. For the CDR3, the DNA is TGTGCCAGCAGATTCACAGGGGCCCACACTGAAGCTTTCTTT. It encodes CASRFTGAHTEAFF.

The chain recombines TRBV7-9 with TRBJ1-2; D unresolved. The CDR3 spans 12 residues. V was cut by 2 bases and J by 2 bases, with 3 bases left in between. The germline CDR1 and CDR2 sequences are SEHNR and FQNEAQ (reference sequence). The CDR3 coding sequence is TGTGCCAGCAGCTTATGGAACTATGGCTACACCTTC. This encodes CASSLWNYGYTF.

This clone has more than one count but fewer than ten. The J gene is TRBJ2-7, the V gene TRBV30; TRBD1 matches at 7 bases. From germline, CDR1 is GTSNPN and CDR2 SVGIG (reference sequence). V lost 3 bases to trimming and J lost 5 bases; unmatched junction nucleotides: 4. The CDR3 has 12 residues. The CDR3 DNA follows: TGTGCCTGGAGGCGACAGGGAGACGAGCAGTACTTC. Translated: CAWRRQGDEQYF.

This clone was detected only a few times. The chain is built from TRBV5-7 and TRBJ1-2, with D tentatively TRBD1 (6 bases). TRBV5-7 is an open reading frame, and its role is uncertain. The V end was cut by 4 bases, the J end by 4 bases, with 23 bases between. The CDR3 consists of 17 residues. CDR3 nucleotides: TGTGCCAGCAGCCGACGTACAGGGACCGAGGCGGGCTATGGCTACACCTTC. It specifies CASSRRTGTEAGYGYTF.

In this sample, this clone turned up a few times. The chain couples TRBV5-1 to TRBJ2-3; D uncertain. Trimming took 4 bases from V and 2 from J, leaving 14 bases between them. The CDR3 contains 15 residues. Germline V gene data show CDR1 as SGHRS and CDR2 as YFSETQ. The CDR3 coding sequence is TGCGCCAGCAGCCTAGATCGGCCAGACACAGATACGCAGTATTTT. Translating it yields CASSLDRPDTDTQYF. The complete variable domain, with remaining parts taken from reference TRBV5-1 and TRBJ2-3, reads KAGVTQTPRYLIKTRGQQVTLSCSPISGHRSVSWYQQTPGQGLQFLFEYFSETQRNKGNFPGRFSGRQFSNSRSEMNVSTLELGDSALYLCASSLDRPDTDTQYFGPGTRLTVL.

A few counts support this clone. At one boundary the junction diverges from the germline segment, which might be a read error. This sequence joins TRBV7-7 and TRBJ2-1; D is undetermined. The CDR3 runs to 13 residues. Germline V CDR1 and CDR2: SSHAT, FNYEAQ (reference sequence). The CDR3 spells CASSLGEDNEQFF. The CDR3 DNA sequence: TGTGCTAGCAGCTTAGGTGAAGACAATGAGCAGTTCTTC.

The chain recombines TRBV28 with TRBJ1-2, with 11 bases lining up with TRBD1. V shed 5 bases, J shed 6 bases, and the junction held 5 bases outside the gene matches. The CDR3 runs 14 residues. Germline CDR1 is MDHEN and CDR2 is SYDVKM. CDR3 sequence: CASSLGQGDDGYTF. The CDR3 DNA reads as TGTGCCAGCAGTCTGGGACAGGGGGACGATGGCTACACCTTC.

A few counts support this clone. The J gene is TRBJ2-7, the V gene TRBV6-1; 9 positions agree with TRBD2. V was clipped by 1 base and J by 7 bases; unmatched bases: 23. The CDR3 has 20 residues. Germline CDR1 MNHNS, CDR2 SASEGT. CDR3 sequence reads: CASSEVFGGGASPLLSEQYF. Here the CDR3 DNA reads TGTGCCAGCAGTGAAGTATTCGGCGGGGGGGCTTCGCCTTTGTTAAGTGAGCAGTACTTC.

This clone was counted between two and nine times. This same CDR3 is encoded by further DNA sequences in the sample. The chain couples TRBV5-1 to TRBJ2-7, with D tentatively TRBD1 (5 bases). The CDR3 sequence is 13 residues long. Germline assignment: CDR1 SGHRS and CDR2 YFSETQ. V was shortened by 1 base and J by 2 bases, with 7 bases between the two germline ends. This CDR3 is CASSLTGAYEQYF. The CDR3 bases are TGCGCCAGCAGCTTGACAGGAGCCTACGAGCAGTACTTC.